This T cell receptor (beta chain) was identified during a study of post-analysis software for immune sequencing data. Study information: Some patients lacked subtype; others had relapsing-remitting, secondary progressive or progressive-relapsing disease.

This CDR3 region has 15 residues. The germline V gene encodes CDR1 MNHNY and CDR2 SVGAGI (reference sequence). General study points: Samples made in the same batch grouped tightly together by F measure. Comparison of patients with controls showed a handful of TRBV segments more frequent in patients, TRBV5-6, TRBV5-1 and TRBV20-1 among them.

This clonotype has just a few counts. Antigen: not known. At one of its ends the junction is not consistent with the germline gene, which may arise from a read error. TCR beta cDNA libraries included unique molecular identifiers. TCRdb reprocessed the PCR reads via MiXCR and lists one record per CDR3 protein. The sample holds a few hundred thousand distinct CDR3 sequences, 36% seen once. The chain couples TRBV6-6 to TRBJ2-7, with TRBD1 matching 7 bases. This sequence originates from a girl under 18 with multiple sclerosis. The sample taken for sequencing was blood. CDR3 nucleotide sequence: TGTGCCTGCAGTTACCTAGGGGGCCTCCCCTACGAGCAGTACTTC. It translates to CACSYLGGLPYEQYF.